These 20 T cell receptor beta chains share one sample of origin, sequenced in a study of cytomegalovirus exposure and HLA in healthy donors. 13 Jbeta primers and 60 Vbeta primers were used for the PCR. Libraries were prepared by immunoSEQ multiplex PCR; TCRdb keeps only in-frame clonotypes and omits some of them. The sample has about 140,000 clones; just under 85% are singletons. Sequencing was done on a sample of PBMCs. These receptor sequences come from a man aged 40-55 years in good health and CMV-seropositive.

The chain joins TRBV5-1 to TRBJ1-1, with unresolved D. Between the trimmed V and J ends, which lost 4 bases and 1 base, there was a span of 11 bases. This CDR3 contains 14 residues. Per the germline V gene, CDR1 is SGHRS and CDR2 is YFSETQ. Here the CDR3 reads CASSASYRNTEAFF. In DNA form, the CDR3 reads TGCGCCAGCAGCGCGAGCTACAGGAACACTGAAGCTTTCTTT.

This chain uses TRBV2 with TRBJ2-3, with D unclear. Germline CDR1 reads SNHLY; CDR2 reads FYNNEI. The CDR3 totals 12 residues. Trimming removed 7 bases from V and 4 bases from J, with 9 bases in between. The CDR3 DNA is TGTGCCAGCACGGTCGTTCCAGATACGCAGTATTTT. Encoded protein: CASTVVPDTQYF.

The chain is built from TRBV18 and TRBJ1-1; D gene ambiguous. This CDR3 has 13 amino acids. Looked up from germline, CDR1 is KGHSH and CDR2 is LQKENI. Trimming pared 2 bases from V and 6 bases from J, leaving 10 bases between. The chain's CDR3 is CASSPVRSPEAFF. The CDR3 coding sequence is TGTGCCAGCTCACCAGTACGGTCGCCTGAAGCTTTCTTT. The full variable domain, with the rest looked up from reference TRBV18 and TRBJ1-1, is NAGVMQNPRHLVRRRGQEARLRCSPMKGHSHVYWYRQLPEEGLKFMVYLQKENIIDESGMPKERFSAEFPKEGPSILRIQQVVRGDSAAYFCASSPVRSPEAFFGQGTRLTVV.

CDR3 residues: CASRLTSLDTGELFF. Here the CDR3 DNA reads TGTGCCAGCAGGCTGACTAGCCTGGACACCGGGGAGCTGTTTTTT. The V call is TRBV13, the J call TRBJ2-2; 7 bases are a match to TRBD2. The CDR3 loop spans 15 amino acids. CDR1 and CDR2 (germline): PRHDT, FYEKMQ (reference sequence). The junction had 7 bases not matched to a gene; V was cut back by 6 bases and J by 3 bases.

V gene TRBV9 combines with J gene TRBJ1-1; 10 positions match TRBD1. This CDR3 is 15 amino acids long. J lost 3 bases, V lost 4 bases, and 6 bases had no gene match. Germline V gives CDR1 SGDLS, CDR2 YYNGEE. CDR3 sequence (DNA): TGTGCCAGCAGCCCCGCCGGGACAGGGGACACTGAAGCTTTCTTT. It translates to CASSPAGTGDTEAFF.

The chain joins TRBV14 to TRBJ1-2, with D perhaps matching TRBD1 (5 bases). Germline V lookup: CDR1 SGHDN, CDR2 FVKESK. V was shortened by 5 bases and J by 4 bases, with 14 bases between the two germline ends. CDR3 length: 14 amino acids. DNA of the CDR3: TGTGCCAGCAGCAGCGGGACGAACAGCTATGGCTACACCTTC. Translation gives CASSSGTNSYGYTF.

DNA for the CDR3: TGTGCCGCGGACAGGGCCACCACCCATAATTCACCCCTCCACTTT. Translation: CAADRATTHNSPLHF. The J gene is TRBJ1-6, the V gene TRBV28; 8 bases are shared with TRBD1. V gave up 11 bases and J gave up 5 bases; unmatched junction bases: 11. The CDR3 length is 15 residues. Germline CDR1 reads MDHEN; CDR2 reads SYDVKM.

This rearrangement joins TRBV5-1 to TRBJ1-4; 9 bases are a match to TRBD1. The germline V gene has CDR1 SGHRS and CDR2 YFSETQ. The CDR3 contains 18 residues. Trimming at V came to 0 bases and at J to 3 bases, leaving 9 bases not matched to a gene. The CDR3 nucleotides read TGCGCCAGCAGCTTGGCACCGGGACAGGGAAGTTCTAATGAAAAACTGTTTTTT. It is translated as CASSLAPGQGSSNEKLFF.

The chain links TRBV19 to TRBJ1-2; no clear D. This CDR3 is built from 12 residues. The V gene's germline CDR1 is LNHDA and CDR2 SQIVND (reference sequence). Trimming cost V 1 base and J 4 bases, with 4 bases left between them. The CDR3 here is CASSIVGYGYTF. The CDR3 DNA follows: TGTGCCAGTAGTATAGTCGGCTATGGCTACACCTTC.

The CDR3 is CASSLGYGDTEAFF. CDR3 coding DNA: TGTGCCAGCAGCTTGGGCTACGGGGACACTGAAGCTTTCTTT. The J gene is TRBJ1-1, the V gene TRBV5-4; D gene ambiguous. CDR3 length: 14 amino acids. Germline V gives CDR1 SGHNT, CDR2 YYREEE (reference sequence). V lost 0 bases, J lost 3 bases, and 9 bases lay in between.

The chain recombines TRBV5-5 with TRBJ1-3; 8 nucleotides line up with TRBD1. V shed 4 bases and J 3 bases; nucleotides not matched to a gene: 6. The V gene's germline CDR1 is SGHKS and CDR2 YYEKEE (reference sequence). The CDR3 contains 15 residues. The CDR3 DNA reads TGTGCCAGCAGCCTCGACAGGGGCATTGGAAACACCATATATTTT. As protein: CASSLDRGIGNTIYF.

The genes are TRBV5-1 and TRBJ1-2; tentative D call: TRBD1 (6 bases). The CDR3 length is 14 residues. Germline V lookup: CDR1 SGHRS, CDR2 YFSETQ. V lost 0 bases, J lost 11 bases, and 17 bases lay in between. This CDR3 reads CASSLARTDSTYTF. CDR3 nucleotide sequence: TGCGCCAGCAGCTTGGCTCGGACAGACTCAACTTACACCTTC.

This clone was seen a single time. The chain has TRBV19 and TRBJ2-7; D might be TRBD1 (6 bases). The CDR3 runs to 14 residues. The germline CDR1 and CDR2 sequences are LNHDA and SQIVND (reference sequence). V lost 10 bases and J 0 bases, leaving 16 bases between the germline ends. For the CDR3, the DNA is TGTGCCACTTCAGACAGGCCCTACTCCTACGAGCAGTACTTC. As protein: CATSDRPYSYEQYF.

V is TRBV5-5 and J is TRBJ1-2, with no clear D. The CDR3 runs to 13 residues. V gave up 0 bases and J gave up 8 bases, with 11 bases separating them. CDR1 is SGHKS, CDR2 YYEKEE, per germline (reference sequence). The CDR3 DNA is TGTGCCAGCAGCTTGGTTCCTTTGAGGGGCTACACCTTC. It translates to CASSLVPLRGYTF.

The chain links TRBV27 to TRBJ2-7; D is undetermined. This CDR3 is 16 amino acids long. Trimming cost V 4 bases and J 3 bases, with 19 bases left between them. The germline gives CDR1 MNHEY, CDR2 SMNVEV (reference sequence). The DNA of the CDR3 is TGTGCCAGCAGTTATGTCGCGGTGGCTTTGGGCTACGAGCAGTACTTC. Protein: CASSYVAVALGYEQYF.

This clone was detected only once. V is TRBV29-1 and J is TRBJ2-3; TRBD2 matches 7 bases. The V gene end was trimmed by 7 bases and the J gene end by 2 bases; junction bases not matched to a gene: 6. CDR3 length equals 13 residues. The germline V gene encodes CDR1 SQVTM and CDR2 ANQGSEA. Written as DNA, the CDR3 is TGCAGCGCCCTCCGGGACTACACAGATACGCAGTATTTT. This encodes CSALRDYTDTQYF.

The gene calls are TRBV2 and TRBJ1-1; possibly TRBD1 for D (6 bases). The ends were cut back, 3 bases at V and 7 bases at J, with 15 bases in the middle. The germline gives CDR1 SNHLY, CDR2 FYNNEI. The CDR3 extends over 14 amino acids. CDR3: CASSETRGVSEAFF. For the CDR3, the DNA is TGTGCCAGCAGTGAGACCAGGGGAGTTAGTGAAGCTTTCTTT.

The chain employs TRBV18 and TRBJ2-2; D possibly corresponds to TRBD1 (6 bases). This CDR3 is 14 amino acids long. Trimming pared 3 bases from V and 5 bases from J, leaving 10 bases between. CDR1 is KGHSH and CDR2 is LQKENI in the germline V gene. CDR3 amino acids: CASSPGASTGELFF. CDR3 DNA: TGTGCCAGCTCACCGGGGGCGAGTACCGGGGAGCTGTTTTTT.

The V and J genes are TRBV9 and TRBJ2-2; a possible D gene is TRBD1 (6 bases). The V gene lost 3 bases and the J gene lost 0 bases, with 6 bases spanning the gap. Germline loops: CDR1 SGDLS, CDR2 YYNGEE. The CDR3 extends over 14 amino acids. The CDR3 is CASSDRANTGELFF. CDR3 sequence (DNA): TGTGCCAGCAGCGACAGGGCGAACACCGGGGAGCTGTTTTTT.

The CDR3 DNA follows: TGTGCCAGCAGTCCCCACAGGGGCGGGTGGGACACTGAAGCTTTCTTT. The encoded protein is CASSPHRGGWDTEAFF. The genes are TRBV27 and TRBJ1-1, with 7 bases matching TRBD1. The CDR3 sequence is 16 residues long. CDR1 and CDR2 from the germline V gene are MNHEY and SMNVEV (reference sequence). The V and J ends lost 5 bases and 3 bases, in that order; junction bases with no gene match: 12.